This T cell receptor delta chain was observed in a study of Vδ1+ human thymocytes. The study, taken as a whole, reports: In the thymus, TRG and TRD repertoires looked highly polyclonal with Gaussian CDR3 lengths.

The template was reverse-transcribed extracted RNA. The CDR3 regions were amplified by multiplex PCR from V-gene primers to a constant-region primer. TCRdb re-called the multiplex PCR reads with CATT. The sample gives 80,000 or so delta-chain clones, approximately 34% of which show up once; roughly 0.25% is in the top ten. With respect to this clone: Its target is not known.

CDR3 length equals 15 residues. V was clipped by 2 bases and J by 0 bases, with 10 bases between them. Looked up from germline, CDR1 is TSWWSYY and CDR2 is QGS. This chain connects TRDV1 to TRDJ1; D is unclear. The sequenced material came from Vdelta1+ gamma-delta thymocytes from the thymus. As to subset: FACS-sorted CD3+ TCRalphabeta- TCRVdelta1+ TCRVdelta2- thymocytes. The clonotype originates from a boy under three years old who had congenital heart surgery. CDR3 nucleotides: TGTGCTCTTGGGGAAATATCCCTCTACACCGATAAACTCATCTTT. This codes for CALGEISLYTDKLIF.